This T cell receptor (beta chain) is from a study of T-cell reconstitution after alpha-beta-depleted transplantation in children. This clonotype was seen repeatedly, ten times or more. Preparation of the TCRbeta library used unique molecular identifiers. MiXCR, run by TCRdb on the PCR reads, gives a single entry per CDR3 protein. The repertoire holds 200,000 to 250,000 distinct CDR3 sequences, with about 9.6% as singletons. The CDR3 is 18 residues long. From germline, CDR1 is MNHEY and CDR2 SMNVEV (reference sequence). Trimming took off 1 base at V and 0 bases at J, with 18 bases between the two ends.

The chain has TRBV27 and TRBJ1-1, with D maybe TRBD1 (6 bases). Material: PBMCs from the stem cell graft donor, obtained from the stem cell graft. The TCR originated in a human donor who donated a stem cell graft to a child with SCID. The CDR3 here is CASSLLGRGGLMNTEAFF. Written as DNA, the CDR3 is TGTGCCAGCAGTTTATTGGGCAGGGGAGGGCTCATGAACACTGAAGCTTTCTTT.